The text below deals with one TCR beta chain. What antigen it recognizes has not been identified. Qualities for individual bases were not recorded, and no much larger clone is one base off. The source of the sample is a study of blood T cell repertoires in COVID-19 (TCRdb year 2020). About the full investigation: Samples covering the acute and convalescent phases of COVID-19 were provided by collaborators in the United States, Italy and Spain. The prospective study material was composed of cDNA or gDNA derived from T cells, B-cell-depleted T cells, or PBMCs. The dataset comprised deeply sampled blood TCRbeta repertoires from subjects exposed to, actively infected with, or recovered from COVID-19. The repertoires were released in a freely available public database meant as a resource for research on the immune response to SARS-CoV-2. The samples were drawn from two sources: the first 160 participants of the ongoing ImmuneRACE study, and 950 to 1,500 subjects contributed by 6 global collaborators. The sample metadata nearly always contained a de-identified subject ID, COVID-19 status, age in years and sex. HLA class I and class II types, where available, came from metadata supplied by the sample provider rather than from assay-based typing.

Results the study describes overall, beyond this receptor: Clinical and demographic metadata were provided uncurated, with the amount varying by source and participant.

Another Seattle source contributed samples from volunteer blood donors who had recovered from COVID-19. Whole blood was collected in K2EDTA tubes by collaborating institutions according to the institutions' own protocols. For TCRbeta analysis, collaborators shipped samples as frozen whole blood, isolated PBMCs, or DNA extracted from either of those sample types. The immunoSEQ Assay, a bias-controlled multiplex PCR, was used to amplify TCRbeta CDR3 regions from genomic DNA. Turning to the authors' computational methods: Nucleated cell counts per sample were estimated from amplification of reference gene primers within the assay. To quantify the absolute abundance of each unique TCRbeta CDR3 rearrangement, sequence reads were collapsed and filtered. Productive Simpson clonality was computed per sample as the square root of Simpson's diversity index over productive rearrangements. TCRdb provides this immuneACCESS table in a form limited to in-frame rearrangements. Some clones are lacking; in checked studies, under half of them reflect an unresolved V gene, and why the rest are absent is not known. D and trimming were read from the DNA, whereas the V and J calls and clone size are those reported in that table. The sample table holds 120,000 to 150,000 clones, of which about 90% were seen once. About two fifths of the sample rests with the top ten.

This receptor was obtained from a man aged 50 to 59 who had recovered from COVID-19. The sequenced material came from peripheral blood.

The DNA reads as follows: TGTGCCAGCAGTCCCCTAGATACTAGCGGGCCCTCCTACAATGAGCAGTTCTTC. It is translated as CASSPLDTSGPSYNEQFF. Recombination joined TRBV27 with TRBJ2-1, with 9 middle bases fitting TRBD2. V is trimmed back by 5 bases and J by 0 bases, and the junction contains 11 bases that no gene match accounts for. The CDR3 runs 18 residues from the cysteine to the phenylalanine. CDR3 DNA only is kept here, 54 bases in frame from base 1. CDR1 and CDR2 (MNHEY, SMNVEV) derive from the germline V gene (reference sequence).